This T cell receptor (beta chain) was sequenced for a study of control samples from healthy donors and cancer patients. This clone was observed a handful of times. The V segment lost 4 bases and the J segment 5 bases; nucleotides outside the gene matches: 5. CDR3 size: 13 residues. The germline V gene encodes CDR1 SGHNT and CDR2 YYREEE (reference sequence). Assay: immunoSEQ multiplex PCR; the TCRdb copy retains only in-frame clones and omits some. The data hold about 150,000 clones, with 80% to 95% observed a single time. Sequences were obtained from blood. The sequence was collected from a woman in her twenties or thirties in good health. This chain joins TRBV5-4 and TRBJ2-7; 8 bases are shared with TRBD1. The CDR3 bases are TGTGCCAGCAGCCTGGACAGGGTCCACGAGCAGTACTTC. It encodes CASSLDRVHEQYF.